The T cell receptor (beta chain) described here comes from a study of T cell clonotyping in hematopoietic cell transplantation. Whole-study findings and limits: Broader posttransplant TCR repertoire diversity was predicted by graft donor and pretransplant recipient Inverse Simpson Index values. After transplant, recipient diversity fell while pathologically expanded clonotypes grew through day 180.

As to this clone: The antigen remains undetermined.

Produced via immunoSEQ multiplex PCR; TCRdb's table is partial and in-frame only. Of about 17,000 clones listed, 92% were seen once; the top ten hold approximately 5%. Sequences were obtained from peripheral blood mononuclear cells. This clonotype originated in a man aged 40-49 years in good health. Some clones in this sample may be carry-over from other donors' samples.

CDR3 nucleotide sequence: TGTGCCAGCAGCTACGACGCGGTCTCCCCTAACTATGGCTACACCTTC. Translation gives CASSYDAVSPNYGYTF. J is TRBJ1-2 and V is TRBV5-6, with D uncertain. Trimming took off 3 bases at V and 0 bases at J, with 15 bases between the two ends. The CDR3 sequence is 16 residues long. Germline CDR1 and CDR2: SGHDT and YYEEEE.